A few counts support the clone carrying this T cell receptor beta chain. The source of the sample is a study of blood T cells in healthy people across ages. It was with a sample-barcoded 5' primer and a J-beta primer mix that a second PCR of roughly 7 to 11 cycles was run. Per sample, CDR3-containing paired-end reads numbered at least 2.5 million. TCRdb independently ran MiXCR on the 5' RACE reads; one entry per CDR3 protein. The sample lists 550,000 to 700,000 distinct CDR3 sequences, roughly a quarter occurring once. CDR3 length: 16 amino acids. Trimming removed 1 base from V and 0 bases from J; junction bases left unmatched: 5. Germline V gene sequence: CDR1 LGHNA, CDR2 YSLEER.

This chain links TRBV4-3 with TRBJ2-7; 8 bases agree with TRBD2. Sequencing was carried out using blood. This TCR came from a woman between 65 and 79 years old in good health. The DNA of the CDR3 is TGCGCCAGCAGCCAAGTAGCCAGCGGGGGCTCCTACGAGCAGTACTTC. It translates to CASSQVASGGSYEQYF.